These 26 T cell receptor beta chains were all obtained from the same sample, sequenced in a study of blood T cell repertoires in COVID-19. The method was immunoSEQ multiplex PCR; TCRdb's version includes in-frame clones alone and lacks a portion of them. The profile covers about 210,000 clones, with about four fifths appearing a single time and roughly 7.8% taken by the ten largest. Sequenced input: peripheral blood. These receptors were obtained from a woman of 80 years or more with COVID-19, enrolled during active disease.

Written as DNA, the CDR3 is TGTGCCAGCAGCGCAGCCGGGACAGTTAATGAAAAACTGTTTTTT. Translating gives CASSAAGTVNEKLFF. This sequence joins TRBV7-2 and TRBJ1-4, with TRBD1 matching 7 bases. V was pared by 5 bases and J by 4 bases, with 7 bases of the junction left unmatched. The germline CDR1 and CDR2 sequences are SGHTA and FQGNSA. The CDR3 is 15 residues long.

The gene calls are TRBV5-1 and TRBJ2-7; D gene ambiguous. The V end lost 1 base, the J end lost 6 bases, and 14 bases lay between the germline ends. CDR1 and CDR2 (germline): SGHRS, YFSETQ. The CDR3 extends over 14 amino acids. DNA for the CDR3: TGCGCCAGCAGCTTGATGAGTGCGGCCCCCGAGCAGTACTTC. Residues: CASSLMSAAPEQYF.

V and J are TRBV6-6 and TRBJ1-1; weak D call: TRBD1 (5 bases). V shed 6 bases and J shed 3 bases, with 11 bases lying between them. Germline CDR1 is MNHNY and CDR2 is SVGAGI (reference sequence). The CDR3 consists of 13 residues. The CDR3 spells CASRFDRYTEAFF. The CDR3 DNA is TGTGCCAGCAGATTCGACAGATACACTGAAGCTTTCTTT.

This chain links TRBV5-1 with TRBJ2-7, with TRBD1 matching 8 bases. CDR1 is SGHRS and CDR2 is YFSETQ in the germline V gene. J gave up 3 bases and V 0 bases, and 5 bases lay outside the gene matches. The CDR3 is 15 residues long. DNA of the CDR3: TGCGCCAGCAGCTTGGATACAGGGGGGCTCTACGAGCAGTACTTC. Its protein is CASSLDTGGLYEQYF.

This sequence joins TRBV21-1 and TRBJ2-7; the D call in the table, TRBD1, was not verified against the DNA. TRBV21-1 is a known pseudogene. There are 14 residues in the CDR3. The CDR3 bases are TGTGCCAGCAGCAGGGCGGCAGGGTTGAGGGAGCAGTACTTC. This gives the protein CASSRAAGLREQYF.

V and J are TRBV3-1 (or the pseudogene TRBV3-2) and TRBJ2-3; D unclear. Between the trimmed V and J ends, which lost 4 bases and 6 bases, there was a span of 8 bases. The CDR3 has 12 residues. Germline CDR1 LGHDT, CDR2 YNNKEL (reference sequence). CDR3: CASSPYPDTQYF. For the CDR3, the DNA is TGTGCCAGCAGCCCCTACCCGGATACGCAGTATTTT.

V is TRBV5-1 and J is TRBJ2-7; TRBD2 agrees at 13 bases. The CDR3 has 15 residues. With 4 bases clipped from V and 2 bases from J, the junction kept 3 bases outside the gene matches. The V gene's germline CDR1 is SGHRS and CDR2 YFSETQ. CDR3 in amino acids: CASSLGTSGTYEQYF. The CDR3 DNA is TGCGCCAGCAGCCTCGGGACTAGCGGGACCTACGAGCAGTACTTC.

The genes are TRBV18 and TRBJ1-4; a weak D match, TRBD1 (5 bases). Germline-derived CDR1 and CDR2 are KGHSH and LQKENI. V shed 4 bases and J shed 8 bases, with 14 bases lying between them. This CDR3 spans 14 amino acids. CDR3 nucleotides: TGTGCCAGCTCACGTAATTCGGAGGGGGAAAAACTGTTTTTT. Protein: CASSRNSEGEKLFF.

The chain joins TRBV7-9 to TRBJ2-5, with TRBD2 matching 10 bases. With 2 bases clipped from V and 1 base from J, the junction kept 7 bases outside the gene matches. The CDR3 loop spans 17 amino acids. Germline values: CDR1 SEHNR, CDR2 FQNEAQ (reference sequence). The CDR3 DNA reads TGTGCCAGCAGCTTATCAAGCGGGGGGGCTCGCCAAGAGACCCAGTACTTC. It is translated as CASSLSSGGARQETQYF.

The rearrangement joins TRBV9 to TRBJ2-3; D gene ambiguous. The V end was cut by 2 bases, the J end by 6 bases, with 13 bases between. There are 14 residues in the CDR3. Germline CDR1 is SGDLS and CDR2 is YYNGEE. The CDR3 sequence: CASSVGPGIDTQYF. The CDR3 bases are TGTGCCAGCAGCGTTGGCCCAGGAATTGATACGCAGTATTTT.

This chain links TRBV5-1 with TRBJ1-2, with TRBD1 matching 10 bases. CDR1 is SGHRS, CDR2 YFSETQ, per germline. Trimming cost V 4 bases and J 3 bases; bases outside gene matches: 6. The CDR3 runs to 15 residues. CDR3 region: CASSEGQGYDYGYTF. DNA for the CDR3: TGCGCCAGCAGCGAGGGACAGGGGTACGACTATGGCTACACCTTC.

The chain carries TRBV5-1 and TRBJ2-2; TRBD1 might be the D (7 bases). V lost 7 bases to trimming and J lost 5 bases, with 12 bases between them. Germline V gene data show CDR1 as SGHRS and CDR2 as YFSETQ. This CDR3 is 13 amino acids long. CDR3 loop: CASGQGGTGELFF. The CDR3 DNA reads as TGCGCCAGCGGCCAGGGGGGTACCGGGGAGCTGTTTTTT.

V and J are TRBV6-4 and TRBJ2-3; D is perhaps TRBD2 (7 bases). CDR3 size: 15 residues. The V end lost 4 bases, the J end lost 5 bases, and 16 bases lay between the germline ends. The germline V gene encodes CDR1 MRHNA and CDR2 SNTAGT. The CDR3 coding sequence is TGTGCCAGCAGTGCCCTGGCGGGGGCGGAAGATACGCAGTATTTT. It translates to CASSALAGAEDTQYF.

DNA of the CDR3: TGTGCCAGCAGCTCCGAGGCCGGGACAGCCGGGGAGCTGTTTTTT. It translates to CASSSEAGTAGELFF. The genes are TRBV6-5 and TRBJ2-2, with 7 bases identical to TRBD1. This CDR3 is built from 15 residues. With V trimmed by 6 bases and J by 6 bases, 10 bases remained unmatched. Germline-derived CDR1 and CDR2 are MNHEY and SVGAGI.

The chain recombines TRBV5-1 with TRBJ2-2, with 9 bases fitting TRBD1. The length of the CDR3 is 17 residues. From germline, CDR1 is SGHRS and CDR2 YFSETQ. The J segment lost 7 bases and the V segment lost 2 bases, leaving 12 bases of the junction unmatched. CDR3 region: CASSFGLLQGAGGELFF. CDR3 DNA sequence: TGCGCCAGCAGCTTCGGCCTTTTACAGGGGGCAGGCGGGGAGCTGTTTTTT.

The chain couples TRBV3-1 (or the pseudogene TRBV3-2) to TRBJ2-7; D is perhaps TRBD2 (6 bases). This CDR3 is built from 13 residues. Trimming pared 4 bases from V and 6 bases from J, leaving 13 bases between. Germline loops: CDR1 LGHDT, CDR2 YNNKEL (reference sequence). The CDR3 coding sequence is TGTGCCAGCAGCCCGCCCGCGGGAAGCGAGCAGTACTTC. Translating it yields CASSPPAGSEQYF.

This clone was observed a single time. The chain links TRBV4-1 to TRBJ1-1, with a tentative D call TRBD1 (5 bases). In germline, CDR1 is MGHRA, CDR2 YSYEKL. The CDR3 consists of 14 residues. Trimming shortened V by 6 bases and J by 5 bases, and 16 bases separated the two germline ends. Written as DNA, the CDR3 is TGCGCCAGCAGGCCACTCACAGGACGTACTGAAGCTTTCTTT. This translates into CASRPLTGRTEAFF.

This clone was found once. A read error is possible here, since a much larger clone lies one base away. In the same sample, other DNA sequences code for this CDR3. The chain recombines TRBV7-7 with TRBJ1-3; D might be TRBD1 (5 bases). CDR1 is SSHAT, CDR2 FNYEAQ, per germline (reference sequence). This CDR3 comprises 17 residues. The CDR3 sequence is CASSPLAGSFSGNTIYF. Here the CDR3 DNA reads TGTGCTAGCAGCCCTTTAGCAGGGTCCTTCTCTGGAAACACCATATATTTT.

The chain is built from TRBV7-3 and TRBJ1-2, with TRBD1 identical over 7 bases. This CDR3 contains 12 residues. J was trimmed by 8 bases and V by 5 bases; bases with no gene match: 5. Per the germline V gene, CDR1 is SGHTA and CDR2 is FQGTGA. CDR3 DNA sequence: TGTGCCAGCAGCAGACAGGGTGAAGGCTACACCTTC. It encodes CASSRQGEGYTF.

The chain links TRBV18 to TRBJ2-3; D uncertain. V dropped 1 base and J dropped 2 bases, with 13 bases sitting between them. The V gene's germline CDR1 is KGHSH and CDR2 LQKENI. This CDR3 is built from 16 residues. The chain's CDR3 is CASSPLEQINTDTQYF. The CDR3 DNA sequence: TGTGCCAGCTCACCACTAGAACAGATTAACACAGATACGCAGTATTTT.

The chain's CDR3 is CASSHRDRGEKLFF. The CDR3 nucleotides read TGTGCCAGCAGCCACCGGGACAGAGGAGAAAAACTGTTTTTT. J is TRBJ1-4 and V is TRBV7-2; TRBD1 aligns across 7 bases. CDR1 and CDR2 from the germline V gene are SGHTA and FQGNSA. The ends lost 5 bases at V and 8 bases at J; junction bases unmatched: 8. This CDR3 spans 14 amino acids.

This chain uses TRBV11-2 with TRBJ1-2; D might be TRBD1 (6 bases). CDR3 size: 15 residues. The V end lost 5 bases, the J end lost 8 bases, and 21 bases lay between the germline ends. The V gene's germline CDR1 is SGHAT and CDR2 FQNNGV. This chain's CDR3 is CASSRQVPRGSGYTF. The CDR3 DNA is TGTGCCAGCAGCCGACAGGTCCCCCGGGGTAGCGGCTACACCTTC.

In DNA form, the CDR3 reads TGTGCCAGTCAGAGAGGCCGGGACACCGGATCGATTAACTATGGCTACACCTTC. This gives the protein CASQRGRDTGSINYGYTF. V usage is TRBV19 and J usage is TRBJ1-2; the D gene is possibly TRBD1 (6 bases). The germline V and J ends were trimmed by 8 bases and 1 base, with 26 bases remaining between them. CDR3 length: 18 amino acids. Germline V CDR1 and CDR2: LNHDA, SQIVND (reference sequence).

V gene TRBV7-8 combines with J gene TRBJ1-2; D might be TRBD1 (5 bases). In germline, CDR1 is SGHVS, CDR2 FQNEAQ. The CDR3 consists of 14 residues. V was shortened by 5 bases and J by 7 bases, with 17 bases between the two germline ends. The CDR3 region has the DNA TGTGCCAGCAGCCCCCAGGGCGTCCCCCTTGGCTACACCTTC. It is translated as CASSPQGVPLGYTF.

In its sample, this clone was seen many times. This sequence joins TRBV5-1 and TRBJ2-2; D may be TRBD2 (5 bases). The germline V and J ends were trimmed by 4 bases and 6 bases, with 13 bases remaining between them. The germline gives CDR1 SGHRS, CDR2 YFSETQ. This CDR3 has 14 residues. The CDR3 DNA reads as TGCGCCAGCAGCCCCGGACCCGGGGCCGGGGAGCTGTTTTTT. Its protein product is CASSPGPGAGELFF.

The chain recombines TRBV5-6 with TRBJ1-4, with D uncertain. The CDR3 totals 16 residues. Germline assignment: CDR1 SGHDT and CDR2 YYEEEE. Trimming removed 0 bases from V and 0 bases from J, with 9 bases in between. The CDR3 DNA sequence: TGTGCCAGCAGCTTGGGGGCAGCTACAACTAATGAAAAACTGTTTTTT. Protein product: CASSLGAATTNEKLFF.